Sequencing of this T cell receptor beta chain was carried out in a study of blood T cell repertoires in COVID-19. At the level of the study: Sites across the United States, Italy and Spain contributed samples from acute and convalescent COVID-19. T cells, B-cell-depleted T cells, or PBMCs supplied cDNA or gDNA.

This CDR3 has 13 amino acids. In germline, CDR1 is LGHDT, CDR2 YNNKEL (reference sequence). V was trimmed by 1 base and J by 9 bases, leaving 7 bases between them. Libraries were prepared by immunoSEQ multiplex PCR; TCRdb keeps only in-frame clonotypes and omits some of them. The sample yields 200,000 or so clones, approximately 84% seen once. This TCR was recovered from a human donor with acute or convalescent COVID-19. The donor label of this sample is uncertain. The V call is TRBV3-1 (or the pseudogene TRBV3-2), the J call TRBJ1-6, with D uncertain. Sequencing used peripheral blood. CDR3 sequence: CASSQAQRSPLHF. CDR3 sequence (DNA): TGTGCCAGCAGCCAAGCTCAGCGTTCACCCCTCCACTTT.